This T cell receptor beta chain was sequenced in a study of T cells expressing NK-cell markers. Study-level points and caveats: In a few donors, dominant clonotypes made up about 25-65% of CD3+CD56-NKG2C+ cells. For six donors, the dominant NKG2C+ clonotypes made up roughly 1.0-7.5% of their CD8+ T cells.

Details on this clonotype: Its antigen is still unknown.

The CDR3 has 15 residues. Germline V gives CDR1 LGHNA, CDR2 YSLEER. UMIs accompanied the 5'RACE template switching by which TCR beta cDNA was made. TCRdb reprocessed the 5' RACE reads, keeping one entry per CDR3 protein, no DNA. Recorded here are almost 450,000 distinct CDR3 sequences; the top ten clones represent approximately 7%. The genes are TRBV4-3 and TRBJ2-7; TCRdb returns TRBD1, unconfirmable since there is no DNA. The clonotype originates from a woman aged 18 to 75 in good health. Sequenced material: blood T cells: a sorted CD56 or NKG2C T cell subset, CD4+ or CD8+ T cells, or bulk PBMC T cells (not recorded which). CDR3 residues: CASSPDRGRLYEQYF.